These 9 T cell receptor beta chains originate from one sample sequenced in a study of PD-1 blockade in classical Hodgkin lymphoma. This table comes from immunoSEQ multiplex PCR, and its TCRdb copy is limited to in-frame clones, with some not included. This table holds some 33,000 clones, roughly 76% found once. Time point given: cycle 4 day 1 (C4D1), after more than five weeks of nivolumab. Every one of the patients relapsed after autologous stem cell transplantation (brentuximab vedotin exposure was variable). Sequencing was performed on peripheral blood mononuclear cells (PBMCs), taken before the fourth cycle of nivolumab. The source of these receptors is a human donor with classical Hodgkin lymphoma.

J is TRBJ1-2 and V is TRBV5-6; unclear D gene. CDR1 and CDR2 (germline): SGHDT, YYEEEE. The CDR3 totals 16 residues. Between the trimmed V and J ends, which lost 2 bases and 3 bases, there was a span of 17 bases. CDR3 amino acids: CASSLSQTRSYYGYTF. CDR3 in DNA: TGTGCCAGCAGCTTATCCCAAACGAGGTCCTACTATGGCTACACCTTC.

V is TRBV5-1 and J is TRBJ1-1, with D hard to call. Germline V gene sequence: CDR1 SGHRS, CDR2 YFSETQ. Trimming shortened V by 2 bases and J by 5 bases, and 13 bases separated the two germline ends. The CDR3 is 14 amino acids. This CDR3 reads CASSLMSHETEAFF. CDR3 coding DNA: TGCGCCAGCAGCTTAATGTCTCACGAGACTGAAGCTTTCTTT. The entire variable domain, with the rest obtained from reference TRBV5-1 and TRBJ1-1, is as follows: KAGVTQTPRYLIKTRGQQVTLSCSPISGHRSVSWYQQTPGQGLQFLFEYFSETQRNKGNFPGRFSGRQFSNSRSEMNVSTLELGDSALYLCASSLMSHETEAFFGQGTRLTVV.

This clone was found a few times. J is TRBJ1-1 and V is TRBV19; no definite D call. Germline V gene lookup returns CDR1 LNHDA and CDR2 SQIVND (reference sequence). The CDR3 runs 15 residues. The V end was cut by 4 bases, the J end by 4 bases, with 16 bases between. The CDR3 bases are TGTGCCAGTAGTACTCACAAAGGTTGGGGCACTGAAGCTTTCTTT. Residues: CASSTHKGWGTEAFF.

For this clone: A junction boundary mismatches the germline segment, possibly from a read error. CDR3 nucleotides: TGTGCCAGCAGGTTAGCGCTACCGAACACCGGGGAGCTGTTTTTT. This gives the protein CASRLALPNTGELFF. The chain employs TRBV7-8 and TRBJ2-2; D may be TRBD2 (5 bases). The V gene's germline CDR1 is SGHVS and CDR2 FQNEAQ. CDR3 length: 15 amino acids.

In its sample, this clone was seen a few times. This sequence joins TRBV19 and TRBJ1-1; D is undetermined. The CDR3 has 13 amino acids. Germline V gives CDR1 LNHDA, CDR2 SQIVND (reference sequence). V dropped 2 bases and J dropped 1 base, with 5 bases sitting between them. The CDR3 loop is CASSIPANTEAFF. The CDR3 region has the DNA TGTGCCAGTAGTATACCAGCGAACACTGAAGCTTTCTTT.

This clone turned up a few times. The chain is built from TRBV7-6 and TRBJ2-5; TRBD1 is a possible D gene (6 bases). V lost 0 bases and J lost 2, with 13 bases in between. The CDR3 spans 16 residues. Germline V lookup: CDR1 SGHVS, CDR2 FNYEAQ. In DNA, the CDR3 is TGTGCCAGCAGCTTAGCGGTCAGGACAGTACAAGAGACCCAGTACTTC. It codes for CASSLAVRTVQETQYF.

This clone occurred a few times. J is TRBJ1-5 and V is TRBV7-6, with TRBD1 as a possible D gene (5 bases). With 8 bases removed from V and 7 bases from J, the gap between germline ends came to 18 bases. Germline V CDR1 and CDR2: SGHVS, FNYEAQ. The CDR3 contains 14 residues. This CDR3 is CASSSGKGKQPQHF. DNA of the CDR3: TGTGCCAGCTCCTCGGGCAAGGGGAAACAGCCCCAGCATTTT.

The chain couples TRBV5-6 to TRBJ2-1; possible D gene TRBD1, 6 bases. The V end was cut by 3 bases, the J end by 5 bases, with 12 bases between. Germline lookup yields CDR1 SGHDT and CDR2 YYEEEE. The CDR3 contains 14 residues. CDR3 DNA: TGTGCCAGCAGCTCGGACAGAAGAAACAATGAGCAGTTCTTC. Translated: CASSSDRRNNEQFF.

This clone showed up just once. CDR3 sequence: CASSQDASGGPYEQYF. The CDR3 DNA is TGTGCCAGCAGCCAAGATGCCAGCGGGGGACCCTACGAGCAGTACTTC. The chain carries TRBV4-2 and TRBJ2-7; TRBD2 aligns across 8 bases. V lost 0 bases and J lost 2; bases outside the gene matches: 6. The CDR3 sequence is 16 residues long. In germline, CDR1 is LGHNA, CDR2 YNFKEQ.